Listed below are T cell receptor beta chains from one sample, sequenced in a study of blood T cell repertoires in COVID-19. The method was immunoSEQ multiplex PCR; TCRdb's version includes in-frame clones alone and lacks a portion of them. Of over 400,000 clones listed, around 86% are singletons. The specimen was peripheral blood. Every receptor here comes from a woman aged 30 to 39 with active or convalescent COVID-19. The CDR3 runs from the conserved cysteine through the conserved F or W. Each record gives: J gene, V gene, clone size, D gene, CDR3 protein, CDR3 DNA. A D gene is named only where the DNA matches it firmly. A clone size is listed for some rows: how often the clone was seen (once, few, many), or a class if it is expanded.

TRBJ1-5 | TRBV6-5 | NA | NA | CASSYGGDSNQPQHF | TGTGCCAGCAGTTACGGCGGGGATAGCAATCAGCCCCAGCATTTT
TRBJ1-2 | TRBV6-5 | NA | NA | CASSYSRTPNYGYTF | TGTGCCAGCAGTTACTCGAGGACACCTAACTATGGCTACACCTTC
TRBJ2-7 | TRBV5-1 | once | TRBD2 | CASSHSGASGTYEQYF | TGCGCCAGCAGCCACTCCGGGGCTAGCGGTACCTACGAGCAGTACTTC
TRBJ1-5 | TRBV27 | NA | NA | CASSRTQGGTQHF | TGTGCCAGCAGCCGAACTCAGGGTGGGACCCAGCATTTT
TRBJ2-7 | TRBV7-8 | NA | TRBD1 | CASSPQTGGMYEQYF | TGTGCCAGCAGCCCTCAGACAGGGGGCATGTACGAGCAGTACTTC
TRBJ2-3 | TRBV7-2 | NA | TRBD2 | CASSLDPSGTDTQYF | TGTGCCAGCAGCTTAGATCCTAGCGGGACAGATACGCAGTATTTT
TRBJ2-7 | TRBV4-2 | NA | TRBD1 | CASSKDRDREQYF | TGTGCCAGCAGCAAGGACCGGGACAGAGAGCAGTACTTC
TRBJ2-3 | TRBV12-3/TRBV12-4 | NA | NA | CASSPPGTDTQYF | TGTGCCAGCAGCCCCCCGGGCACAGATACGCAGTATTTT
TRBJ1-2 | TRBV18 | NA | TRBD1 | CASSEGQDYGYTF | TGTGCCAGCTCAGAGGGACAGGACTATGGCTACACCTTC
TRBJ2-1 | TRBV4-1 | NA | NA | CASSQVVGDEQFF | TGCGCCAGCAGCCAAGTGGTGGGCGACGAGCAGTTCTTC
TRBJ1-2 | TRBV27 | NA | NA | CASSFPGAYGYTF | TGTGCCAGCAGTTTCCCGGGAGCCTATGGCTACACCTTC
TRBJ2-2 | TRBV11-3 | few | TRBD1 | CASSWTGGNTGELFF | TGTGCCAGCAGCTGGACAGGGGGCAACACCGGGGAGCTGTTTTTT
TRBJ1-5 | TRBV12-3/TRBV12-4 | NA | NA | CASTPLLGEPQHF | TGTGCCAGCACCCCCCTCTTGGGAGAGCCCCAGCATTTT
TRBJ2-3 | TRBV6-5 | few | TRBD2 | CASSWTSESTDTQYF | TGTGCCAGCAGTTGGACTAGCGAGAGCACAGATACGCAGTATTTT
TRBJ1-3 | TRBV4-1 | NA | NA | CASSQDFGTGNTIYF | TGCGCCAGCAGCCAAGATTTCGGGACTGGAAACACCATATATTTT
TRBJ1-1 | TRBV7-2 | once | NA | CASSPAGGANTEAFF | TGTGCCAGCAGCCCGGCCGGGGGGGCGAACACTGAAGCTTTCTTT
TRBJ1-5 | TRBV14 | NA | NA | CASRTPAGVTQPQHF | TGTGCCAGCAGAACTCCTGCAGGGGTGACTCAGCCCCAGCATTTT
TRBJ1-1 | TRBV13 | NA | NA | CASSLSLTEAMNTEAFF | TGTGCCAGCAGCTTAAGCTTGACTGAGGCCATGAACACTGAAGCTTTCTTT
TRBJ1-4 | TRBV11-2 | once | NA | CASSLFSANEKLFF | TGTGCCAGCAGCTTGTTTTCTGCTAATGAAAAACTGTTTTTT
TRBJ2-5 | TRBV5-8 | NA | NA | CASSLNRETETQYF | TGTGCCAGCAGCTTGAACAGGGAGACGGAGACCCAGTACTTC
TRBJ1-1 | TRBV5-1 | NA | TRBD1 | CASSLAGQGRRTHTEAFF | TGCGCCAGCAGCTTGGCCGGACAGGGGAGGAGAACCCACACTGAAGCTTTCTTT
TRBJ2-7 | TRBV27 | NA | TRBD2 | CASAALSGIRYEQYF | TGTGCCAGCGCGGCACTAAGCGGGATTAGGTACGAGCAGTACTTC
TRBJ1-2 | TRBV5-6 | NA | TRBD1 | CASRQDRLRYYGYTF | TGTGCCAGCAGACAGGACAGGCTCAGATACTATGGCTACACCTTC
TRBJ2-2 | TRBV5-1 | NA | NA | CASSGGFRTGELFF | TGCGCCAGCAGCGGGGGGTTTCGCACCGGGGAGCTGTTTTTT
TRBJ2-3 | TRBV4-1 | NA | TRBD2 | CASSREGPADTQYF | TGCGCCAGCAGTCGGGAGGGCCCCGCAGATACGCAGTATTTT